This T cell receptor (beta chain) originates from a study of blood T cell repertoires in COVID-19. Authors' methods: From reference gene primer amplification, estimates of nucleated cell counts were derived. The method was immunoSEQ multiplex PCR; TCRdb's version includes in-frame clones alone and lacks a portion of them. That table is the source of V, J and clone size, and D and trimming were worked out from the DNA. The table has 200,000 to 250,000 clones, about 85% seen once. Study members were between roughly 18 and 89 years old and lived in roughly 24 US regions. The length of the CDR3 is 14 residues. Germline loops: CDR1 MNHEY, CDR2 SVGAGI. Trimming took 6 bases from V and 8 from J; bases not matched to a gene: 9.

The TCR was taken from a man aged 40-49 years who had recovered from COVID-19. The chain joins TRBV6-5 to TRBJ1-2; 10 nucleotides align to TRBD1. Sequencing was done on a sample of PBMCs or T cells enriched from blood (not recorded which). CDR3 coding DNA: TGTGCCAGCAGGAAGACAGGGGGCCAAGGGGGCTACACCTTC. The encoded protein is CASRKTGGQGGYTF.